What follows are 19 T cell receptor beta chains derived from one specimen sequenced in a study of blood T cells in healthy people across ages (dated by TCRdb to about 2015). Receptor amplification or capture employed 5' RACE. Instrument on record: Illumina HiSeq 2500. The second PCR ran for about 6 to 12 cycles and used a J-beta primer mix along with a sample-barcoded 5' primer. TCRdb redid the processing of the public reads, applying fastp at Q25 and MiXCR, and retained in-frame beta chains. Each CDR3 protein gets just one entry, which takes the most common genes and DNA from the rows behind it. The sample has about 1,800,000 distinct CDR3 sequences on record, approximately 28% of them singletons. Clones ranked in the top ten supply 7.7% of the sample. Specimen: blood. The receptor set was obtained from a woman aged 25-40 years in good health.

This clonotype was picked up a small number of times. The rearrangement joins TRBV30 to TRBJ1-1; 8 bases map to TRBD1. The CDR3 spans 14 residues. Trimming removed 0 bases from V and 1 base from J; junction bases left unmatched: 1. Germline loops: CDR1 GTSNPN, CDR2 SVGIG (reference sequence). CDR3 coding DNA: TGTGCCTGGAGTGTAGGGACAGGGAACACTGAAGCTTTCTTT. This codes for CAWSVGTGNTEAFF.

The rearrangement uses TRBV6-2 or TRBV6-3 and TRBJ2-5; the D gene could be TRBD1 or TRBD2 (6 bases each). The V gene lost 8 bases and the J gene lost 6 bases, with 16 bases spanning the gap. CDR1 is MNHEY, CDR2 SVGEGT, per germline. The CDR3 contains 13 residues. The CDR3 loop reads CASQWGAKKTQYF. CDR3 sequence (DNA): TGTGCCAGCCAGTGGGGGGCAAAGAAGACCCAGTACTTC.

This sequence joins TRBV6-6 and TRBJ1-5; D perhaps matches TRBD1 (6 bases). With 2 bases removed from V and 3 bases from J, the gap between germline ends came to 11 bases. Germline assignment: CDR1 MNHNY and CDR2 SVGAGI (reference sequence). This CDR3 is built from 15 residues. Here the CDR3 DNA reads TGTGCCAGCAGTTACCCCGGACAGCTCAATCAGCCCCAGCATTTT. This codes for CASSYPGQLNQPQHF.

This clonotype turned up a few times. The chain couples TRBV7-8 to TRBJ1-4; 7 bases are shared with TRBD1. CDR3 length equals 16 residues. V lost 5 bases and J lost 6; bases outside the gene matches: 12. Germline assignment: CDR1 SGHVS and CDR2 FQNEAQ. The CDR3 bases are TGTGCCAGCAGCCCAAGGACAGGTAGAAGGGATGAAAAACTGTTTTTT. Amino acid sequence: CASSPRTGRRDEKLFF.

This clonotype was detected ten times or more. The CDR3 nucleotides read TGTGCCAGTCGAGAGAGGGCCACGGATGAGCAGTTCTTC. Its protein product is CASRERATDEQFF. This chain joins TRBV6-6 and TRBJ2-1; TRBD2 is a possible D gene (5 bases). Germline lookup yields CDR1 MNHNY and CDR2 SVGAGI (reference sequence). The V gene lost 9 bases and the J gene lost 8 bases, with 17 bases spanning the gap. CDR3 length: 13 amino acids.

In its sample, this clonotype was seen a few times. V gene TRBV4-1 combines with J gene TRBJ1-1; D remains ambiguous. This CDR3 is 13 amino acids long. V lost 0 bases to trimming and J lost 7 bases, with 9 bases between them. The germline V gene has CDR1 MGHRA and CDR2 YSYEKL. The CDR3 loop is CASSQDSGLEAFF. In DNA, the CDR3 is TGCGCCAGCAGCCAAGACTCGGGTCTTGAAGCTTTCTTT.

The chain recombines TRBV20-1 with TRBJ2-3, with 10 bases aligning to TRBD2. CDR3 length: 12 residues. The V segment lost 8 bases and the J segment 3 bases; nucleotides outside the gene matches: 2. Germline lookup yields CDR1 DFQATT and CDR2 SNEGSKA (reference sequence). The CDR3 is CSSGRGTDTQYF. CDR3 coding DNA: TGCAGTAGCGGGAGGGGGACAGATACGCAGTATTTT.

The CDR3 reads CSVEIQGIIRNTIYF. The CDR3 bases are TGCAGCGTTGAGATACAGGGAATAATCAGAAACACCATATATTTT. This rearrangement joins TRBV29-1 to TRBJ1-3, with D possibly TRBD1 on 6 matching bases. Germline CDR1 SQVTM, CDR2 ANQGSEA. The V gene lost 3 bases and the J gene lost 5 bases, with 17 bases spanning the gap. CDR3 length equals 15 residues.

The chain carries TRBV11-2 and TRBJ2-1; D gene uncertain. CDR3 length: 13 residues. V lost 0 bases and J lost 6, with 6 bases in between. Germline V gene data show CDR1 as SGHAT and CDR2 as FQNNGV. The CDR3 loop reads CASSLDVPNEQFF. CDR3 nucleotide sequence: TGTGCCAGCAGCTTAGATGTCCCCAATGAGCAGTTCTTC.

This clonotype was picked up a small number of times. This rearrangement joins TRBV29-1 to TRBJ1-1, with D maybe TRBD1 (5 bases). V dropped 6 bases and J dropped 1 base, with 15 bases sitting between them. Germline V gene sequence: CDR1 SQVTM, CDR2 ANQGSEA. CDR3 length: 14 amino acids. The CDR3 region is CSVGKGPPNTEAFF. The CDR3 nucleotides are TGCAGCGTCGGAAAGGGGCCCCCGAACACTGAAGCTTTCTTT.

The sample holds a few counts of this clonotype. The chain uses TRBV6-5 and TRBJ2-7, with 7 bases that match TRBD1. CDR3 length: 15 residues. Looked up from germline, CDR1 is MNHEY and CDR2 is SVGAGI. The V segment lost 0 bases and the J segment 7 bases; nucleotides outside the gene matches: 9. This CDR3 is CASSYSSQGVWEQYF. The CDR3 nucleotides are TGTGCCAGCAGTTACTCGAGTCAGGGGGTGTGGGAGCAGTACTTC.

The genes are TRBV13 and TRBJ2-1, with no clear D. The CDR3 has 17 amino acids. V was clipped by 0 bases and J by 8 bases, with 20 bases between them. Germline values: CDR1 PRHDT, CDR2 FYEKMQ (reference sequence). In DNA, the CDR3 is TGTGCCAGCAGCTTAGGCCAGTTTGCAATAGTAAGGGATGAGCAGTTCTTC. It encodes CASSLGQFAIVRDEQFF.

The chain recombines TRBV3-1 with TRBJ1-6; possibly TRBD1 for D (5 bases). This CDR3 is 14 amino acids long. Germline V gene sequence: CDR1 LGHDT, CDR2 YNNKEL (reference sequence). Trimming pared 0 bases from V and 7 bases from J, leaving 7 bases between. The CDR3 protein is CASSQDWGNSPLHF. The CDR3 nucleotides read TGTGCCAGCAGCCAAGATTGGGGGAATTCACCCCTCCACTTT.

This chain joins TRBV7-9 and TRBJ1-2, with D unresolved. The CDR3 loop spans 14 amino acids. The V gene lost 4 bases and the J gene lost 2 bases, with 11 bases spanning the gap. From germline, CDR1 is SEHNR and CDR2 FQNEAQ (reference sequence). DNA of the CDR3: TGTGCCAGCAGCTCCACCCCCACAAACTATGGCTACACCTTC. It yields the protein CASSSTPTNYGYTF.

This chain uses TRBV6-5 with TRBJ1-1, with no clear D. The CDR3 sequence is 15 residues long. V lost 0 bases and J lost 7, with 15 bases in between. Germline loops: CDR1 MNHEY, CDR2 SVGAGI. The CDR3 nucleotides are TGTGCCAGCAGTTACTCGATACTAGTTGGAAGTGAAGCTTTCTTT. Amino acid sequence: CASSYSILVGSEAFF.

The chain recombines TRBV9 with TRBJ2-2; 9 positions match TRBD2. Germline V gene sequence: CDR1 SGDLS, CDR2 YYNGEE. The junction had 12 bases not matched to a gene; V was cut back by 0 bases and J by 0 bases. The CDR3 covers 20 residues. CDR3 bases: TGTGCCAGCAGCGTAGCTACAGCGGTAGCGGGAGCTACGAACACCGGGGAGCTGTTTTTT. Translating gives CASSVATAVAGATNTGELFF.

Comments on this clonotype: A much larger clone lies one base from this, so it may be a read error. The gene calls are TRBV29-1 and TRBJ2-3; weak D call: TRBD2 (5 bases). Trimming pared 4 bases from V and 0 bases from J, leaving 8 bases between. The CDR3 sequence is 13 residues long. Germline V gives CDR1 SQVTM, CDR2 ANQGSEA. The CDR3 loop is CSVVDYSTDTQYF. CDR3 coding DNA: TGCAGCGTTGTAGACTACAGCACAGATACGCAGTATTTT.

This clonotype was seen only a few times. The rearrangement uses TRBV5-5 and TRBJ2-1; possibly TRBD2 for D (5 bases). The length of the CDR3 is 16 residues. V shed 4 bases and J shed 0 bases, with 14 bases lying between them. Germline V gives CDR1 SGHKS, CDR2 YYEKEE (reference sequence). The CDR3: CASSPSHGSSYNEQFF. The CDR3 DNA follows: TGTGCCAGCAGCCCCTCTCATGGGAGCTCCTACAATGAGCAGTTCTTC.

This clonotype was counted between two and nine times. The chain carries TRBV7-9 and TRBJ2-2; 8 nucleotides line up with TRBD2. J gave up 3 bases and V 5 bases, and 11 bases lay outside the gene matches. The germline V gene has CDR1 SEHNR and CDR2 FQNEAQ (reference sequence). This CDR3 is built from 17 residues. The CDR3 region is CASSPRGERADTGELFF. In nucleotides, the CDR3 is TGTGCCAGCAGCCCGCGGGGGGAGCGGGCGGACACCGGGGAGCTGTTTTTT.